This T cell receptor beta chain emerged from a study of vaccination and CD4 T cells after COVID-19. Regarding the study as a whole: There was no significant change from 21 to 38 median reactive clonotypes.

Cultured CD4+ T cell DNA underwent sequencing with the Oncomine TCR Beta short-read assay. Via MiXCR, TCRdb re-called the PCR reads, giving one row per CDR3 protein. The table lists several thousand distinct CDR3 sequences, just under 40% of them singletons. Sample treatment: roughly ten-day PBMC culture with coronavirus spike peptide pools or control peptides (ViraFEST assay). Gathering of the CD4+ T cells, from the unexposed donor, took place before the COVID-19 pandemic (2011-2018). This clonotype has more than one count but fewer than ten. Antigen specificity is unknown. Germline V gene sequence: CDR1 MNHEY, CDR2 SVGEGT. The CDR3 runs 14 residues. Trimming cost V 7 bases and J 4 bases; bases outside gene matches: 4.

The rearrangement links TRBV6-2 or TRBV6-3 to TRBJ2-2; 9 positions match TRBD1. Sequenced material: CD4+ T cells from blood, cultured in vitro. The TCR comes from a human donor in good health. CDR3 sequence: CASKGQGFTGELFF. The CDR3, as DNA: TGTGCCAGCAAGGGACAGGGCTTCACCGGGGAGCTGTTTTTT.